This passage covers 27 T cell receptor beta chains from one sample sequenced in a study of beta chain features in type 1 diabetes. Study results and caveats: In all four CD4+ subsets, TCRB CDR3 length was significantly, moderately reduced in type 1 diabetes.

As every portion of the isolated RNA was reverse transcribed, the sequencing read expressed TCRB transcripts. Only in-frame clones appear in the TCRdb table, and some are missing; sequencing was by immunoSEQ multiplex PCR. The sample yields some 370,000 clones, roughly 9.8% seen once. These receptors lack a known antigen. What was sequenced was central memory CD4+ T cells from blood. The receptors shown here come from a man younger than 45 with type 1 diabetes.

This clone showed up many times. The chain couples TRBV25-1 to TRBJ1-1, with 7 bases that match TRBD1. Per the germline V gene, CDR1 is MGHDK and CDR2 is SYGVNS. J was trimmed by 4 bases and V by 1 base; bases with no gene match: 9. This CDR3 region has 16 residues. CDR3: CASSECTGEGCTEAFF. The CDR3 nucleotides read TGTGCCAGCAGTGAATGTACAGGGGAGGGGTGCACTGAAGCTTTCTTT.

This clone was detected only a few times. The chain carries TRBV7-9 and TRBJ1-4; 8 bases map to TRBD1. This CDR3 comprises 15 residues. With 4 bases clipped from V and 6 bases from J, the junction kept 7 bases outside the gene matches. Per the germline V gene, CDR1 is SEHNR and CDR2 is FQNEAQ (reference sequence). The CDR3 sequence is CASSSPLTGDEKLFF. CDR3 DNA sequence: TGTGCCAGCAGCTCACCTTTGACAGGGGATGAAAAACTGTTTTTT.

This clone was seen many times. The rearrangement joins TRBV15 to TRBJ2-1; a possible D gene is TRBD2 (6 bases). Germline CDR1 and CDR2: LNHNV and YYDKDF (reference sequence). The ends were cut back, 6 bases at V and 3 bases at J, with 9 bases in the middle. CDR3 size: 13 residues. CDR3 sequence: CATRGTLYNEQFF. The CDR3 region has the DNA TGTGCCACCAGGGGGACTCTCTACAATGAGCAGTTCTTC.

This clone was found a few times. This chain links TRBV9 with TRBJ2-7; D might be TRBD1 or TRBD2, each matching 7 bases. The V and J ends lost 3 bases and 6 bases respectively, with 16 bases between them. The CDR3 consists of 14 residues. Germline assignment: CDR1 SGDLS and CDR2 YYNGEE. In DNA form, the CDR3 reads TGTGCCAGCAGCGCGCGACAGGGAGGGGGCGAGCAGTACTTC. Its translation: CASSARQGGGEQYF.

The V gene is TRBV5-1, the J gene TRBJ2-3; D possibly corresponds to TRBD1 (6 bases). In germline, CDR1 is SGHRS, CDR2 YFSETQ. V was shortened by 4 bases and J by 2 bases, with 14 bases between the two germline ends. This CDR3 region has 15 residues. CDR3 sequence reads: CASSPGQLPTDTQYF. DNA of the CDR3: TGCGCCAGCAGCCCTGGACAGCTTCCCACAGATACGCAGTATTTT.

This clone was found a few times. Given a much more abundant clone one base away, this may be a read error. V gene TRBV6-6 combines with J gene TRBJ1-1; D is uncertain. This CDR3 contains 11 residues. Trimming pared 6 bases from V and 1 base from J, leaving 3 bases between. CDR1 and CDR2 (germline): MNHNY, SVGAGI (reference sequence). CDR3 loop: CASRQNTEAFF. The CDR3 bases are TGTGCCAGCAGACAGAACACTGAAGCTTTCTTT.

This clone came up a few times. The V call is TRBV28, the J call TRBJ2-5; 8 bases are a match to TRBD1. V trimming: 4 bases; J trimming: 4 bases; junction bases outside the gene matches: 8. CDR3 length: 15 amino acids. Germline V gene data show CDR1 as MDHEN and CDR2 as SYDVKM. The CDR3 loop is CASSSAFTGGETQYF. The DNA for the CDR3 is TGTGCCAGCAGTTCGGCCTTTACAGGGGGAGAGACCCAGTACTTC.

This clone was seen repeatedly, ten times or more. The CDR3 nucleotides are TGTGCCAGCAACCCCGTGGGTGCCTTATCCTACAATGAGCAGTTCTTC. Its protein is CASNPVGALSYNEQFF. The chain carries TRBV19 and TRBJ2-1; D gene unclear. The CDR3 runs to 16 residues. The V gene lost 9 bases and the J gene lost 1 base, with 19 bases spanning the gap. Germline lookup yields CDR1 LNHDA and CDR2 SQIVND (reference sequence). Looking up the rest from reference TRBV19 and TRBJ2-1 gives the full variable domain: DGGITQSPKYLFRKEGQNVTLSCEQNLNHDAMYWYRQDPGQGLRLIYYSQIVNDFQKGDIAEGYSVSREKKESFPLTVTSAQKNPTAFYLCASNPVGALSYNEQFFGPGTRLTVL.

V gene TRBV5-1 combines with J gene TRBJ2-7, with TRBD2 identical over 8 bases. The CDR3 loop spans 16 amino acids. The trim removed 2 bases at V and 2 bases at J, leaving 9 bases unmatched. Germline lookup yields CDR1 SGHRS and CDR2 YFSETQ. Here the CDR3 reads CASSFSHGRETYEQYF. CDR3 DNA sequence: TGCGCCAGCAGCTTTTCTCACGGGAGGGAAACCTACGAGCAGTACTTC.

This clone was detected ten times or more. The V call is TRBV7-2, the J call TRBJ2-3; D is perhaps TRBD2 (6 bases). V lost 1 base to trimming and J lost 3 bases, with 14 bases between them. The CDR3 loop spans 16 amino acids. Germline V gene lookup returns CDR1 SGHTA and CDR2 FQGNSA. The CDR3, as DNA: TGTGCCAGCAGCTTAGTAGGACACGGAGGGACAGATACGCAGTATTTT. The encoded protein is CASSLVGHGGTDTQYF.

The rearrangement uses TRBV13 and TRBJ2-5; D might be TRBD1 (6 bases). CDR1 is PRHDT and CDR2 is FYEKMQ in the germline V gene (reference sequence). Between the trimmed V and J ends, which lost 5 bases and 5 bases, there was a span of 12 bases. The CDR3 has 13 residues. The CDR3 bases are TGTGCCAGCAGCCTACAGGGAACGGAGACCCAGTACTTC. Its protein is CASSLQGTETQYF.

This clone showed up just a few times. The V call is TRBV9, the J call TRBJ2-1; D is unresolved. The CDR3 loop spans 14 amino acids. The V end lost 0 bases, the J end lost 9 bases, and 13 bases lay between the germline ends. Germline CDR1 and CDR2: SGDLS and YYNGEE. CDR3 in DNA: TGTGCCAGCAGCGTAGCTTCGATTGGGGTTGAGCAGTTCTTC. This codes for CASSVASIGVEQFF.

This clone was seen repeatedly, ten times or more. The chain employs TRBV19 and TRBJ2-7; TRBD1 aligns across 10 bases. CDR1 and CDR2 from the germline V gene are LNHDA and SQIVND (reference sequence). J gave up 5 bases and V 9 bases, and 7 bases lay outside the gene matches. The CDR3 contains 13 residues. The CDR3 nucleotides read TGTGCCAGCCATGTGACAGGGGGCGACGAGCAGTACTTC. Its protein is CASHVTGGDEQYF.

The chain joins TRBV7-6 to TRBJ2-7; unclear D gene. V shed 1 base and J shed 1 base, with 11 bases lying between them. The CDR3 contains 15 residues. Germline CDR1 reads SGHVS; CDR2 reads FNYEAQ. This chain's CDR3 is CASSLGSVGSYEQYF. The DNA for the CDR3 is TGTGCCAGCAGCTTAGGTTCGGTAGGATCCTACGAGCAGTACTTC.

The chain recombines TRBV7-3 with TRBJ1-2, with D unclear. V was shortened by 5 bases and J by 7 bases, with 17 bases between the two germline ends. The CDR3 spans 14 residues. CDR1 SGHTA and CDR2 FQGTGA come from the germline V gene. This CDR3 is CASSPKLGGSGYTF. The CDR3, as DNA: TGTGCCAGCAGCCCCAAGTTAGGTGGGAGTGGCTACACCTTC.

The chain combines TRBV19 with TRBJ2-7; perhaps TRBD1 as D (5 bases). The CDR3 extends over 13 amino acids. The V and J ends lost 6 bases and 1 base respectively, with 10 bases between them. CDR1 and CDR2 (germline): LNHDA, SQIVND (reference sequence). CDR3 sequence (DNA): TGTGCCAGTAGCCCCCAGGGATCCTACGAGCAGTACTTC. Protein sequence: CASSPQGSYEQYF.

There are a few counts of this clone. The rearrangement uses TRBV4-2 and TRBJ2-6; D remains unclear. V was cut by 1 base and J by 1 base, with 20 bases left in between. Germline V lookup: CDR1 LGHNA, CDR2 YNFKEQ. The CDR3 loop spans 20 amino acids. CDR3 sequence (DNA): TGTGCCAGCAGCCAAGTACAACAGTACGATGTACAGTCTGGGGCCAACGTCCTGACTTTC. Translated, it gives CASSQVQQYDVQSGANVLTF.

The genes are TRBV4-2 and TRBJ2-1, with 10 bases that match TRBD2. This CDR3 spans 14 amino acids. The trim removed 5 bases at V and 12 bases at J, leaving 10 bases unmatched. Per the germline V gene, CDR1 is LGHNA and CDR2 is YNFKEQ. In nucleotides, the CDR3 is TGTGCCAGCAGCTTAAGTCTAGCGGGGGCCACGCAGTTCTTC. Residues: CASSLSLAGATQFF.

This clone was seen a handful of times. The chain joins TRBV5-4 to TRBJ2-2; 7 bases are a match to TRBD1. Germline V gives CDR1 SGHNT, CDR2 YYREEE (reference sequence). V dropped 0 bases and J dropped 0; count of bases not matched to a gene: 5. This CDR3 is 17 amino acids long. The CDR3 DNA is TGTGCCAGCAGCTTGGGTGGGACAGCAACGAACACCGGGGAGCTGTTTTTT. It codes for CASSLGGTATNTGELFF.

The chain recombines TRBV6-6 with TRBJ1-2, with a weak D call TRBD1 (6 bases). The CDR3 has 15 amino acids. CDR1 and CDR2 from the germline V gene are MNHNY and SVGAGI (reference sequence). Deletions cut 7 bases from V and 4 bases from J, with 19 bases between. The CDR3 spells CASKDEGGRPYGYTF. Here the CDR3 DNA reads TGTGCCAGCAAGGACGAGGGGGGGAGGCCCTATGGCTACACCTTC.

CDR3 in DNA: TGTGCCAGCAGCTCCGGAGGGGGGGCAGGGCCCCCGTATTTT. Its translation is CASSSGGGAGPPYF. The V gene is TRBV7-9, the J gene TRBJ2-3, with TRBD2 as a possible D gene (7 bases). Between the trimmed V and J ends, which lost 4 bases and 14 bases, there was a span of 22 bases. The CDR3 is 14 amino acids. Per the germline V gene, CDR1 is SEHNR and CDR2 is FQNEAQ (reference sequence). The full variable domain, in which reference TRBV7-9 and TRBJ2-3 provide the parts outside the CDR3, is DTGVSQNPRHKITKRGQNVTFRCDPISEHNRLYWYRQTLGQGPEFLTYFQNEAQLEKSRLLSDRFSAERPKGSFSTLEIQRTEQGDSAMYLCASSSGGGAGPPYFGPGTRLTVL.

The gene calls are TRBV4-2 and TRBJ2-3; D is unclear. The CDR3 runs 14 residues. CDR1 is LGHNA and CDR2 is YNFKEQ in the germline V gene. V shed 3 bases and J shed 3 bases, with 10 bases lying between them. This CDR3 reads CASSHGTATDTQYF. The CDR3 DNA sequence: TGTGCCAGCAGCCACGGTACGGCTACAGATACGCAGTATTTT.

The genes are TRBV11-2 and TRBJ2-5, with a weak D call TRBD2 (5 bases). Germline CDR1 is SGHAT and CDR2 is FQNNGV. This CDR3 has 14 amino acids. V lost 3 bases and J 6 bases, leaving 14 bases between the germline ends. CDR3 nucleotide sequence: TGTGCCAGCAGCTTTGGGCTAGCTGGGCAGACCCAGTACTTC. Translation: CASSFGLAGQTQYF.

The chain combines TRBV11-2 with TRBJ1-4; D may be TRBD1 (6 bases). V lost 5 bases, J lost 12 bases, and 28 bases lay in between. This CDR3 is 17 amino acids long. The V gene's germline CDR1 is SGHAT and CDR2 FQNNGV. CDR3 sequence (DNA): TGTGCCAGCAGCCACGGGACGCTACTCGGGGGCTCCGGGGAACTGTTTTTT. The encoded protein is CASSHGTLLGGSGELFF. The whole variable domain, filled in from reference TRBV11-2 and TRBJ1-4, reads EAGVAQSPRYKIIEKRQSVAFWCNPISGHATLYWYQQILGQGPKLLIQFQNNGVVDDSQLPKDRFSAERLKGVDSTLKIQPAKLEDSAVYLCASSHGTLLGGSGELFFGSGTQLSVL.

This clone was counted a few times. V and J are TRBV5-1 and TRBJ2-5; tentatively, D is TRBD2 (5 bases). There are 14 residues in the CDR3. V was trimmed by 0 bases and J by 4 bases, leaving 10 bases between them. Germline-derived CDR1 and CDR2 are SGHRS and YFSETQ. CDR3: CASSLGLIGETQYF. The CDR3 DNA sequence: TGCGCCAGCAGCTTGGGACTAATCGGAGAGACCCAGTACTTC.

The rearrangement links TRBV25-1 to TRBJ2-7, with 14 bases that match TRBD2. Germline CDR1 MGHDK, CDR2 SYGVNS. Trimming cost V 6 bases and J 7 bases; bases outside gene matches: 2. The CDR3 is 13 amino acids. The CDR3 spells CASRTSGREEQYF. Written as DNA, the CDR3 is TGTGCCAGCAGGACTAGCGGGAGGGAAGAGCAGTACTTC.

The rearrangement uses TRBV5-6 and TRBJ2-6; D unresolved. The V gene lost 1 base and the J gene lost 6 bases, with 11 bases spanning the gap. The germline gives CDR1 SGHDT, CDR2 YYEEEE. This CDR3 comprises 15 residues. For the CDR3, the DNA is TGTGCCAGCAGCTTGTTGGGCGAAAAGGCCAACGTCCTGACTTTC. This sequence encodes CASSLLGEKANVLTF.